Each of the 29 T cell receptor beta chains below was sequenced from the same sample in a study of blood T cell repertoires in COVID-19. Libraries were prepared by immunoSEQ multiplex PCR; TCRdb keeps only in-frame clonotypes and omits some of them. The sample holds over 200,000 clones, roughly 86% seen once. The sample consisted of peripheral blood. These receptors all stem from a woman aged 60-75 years with acute or convalescent COVID-19.

The V gene is TRBV28, the J gene TRBJ1-2, with 7 nucleotides matching TRBD1. Germline CDR1 and CDR2: MDHEN and SYDVKM. V lost 10 bases and J lost 4; bases outside the gene matches: 15. The CDR3 is made up of 15 amino acids. CDR3: CATLGEQGQGYGYTF. The CDR3 nucleotides are TGTGCCACCCTTGGAGAACAGGGGCAGGGCTATGGCTACACCTTC.

The V call is TRBV27, the J call TRBJ2-6; 7 nucleotides agree with TRBD1. Germline V gene data show CDR1 as MNHEY and CDR2 as SMNVEV (reference sequence). Trimming at V came to 2 bases and at J to 0 bases, leaving 10 bases not matched to a gene. The CDR3 consists of 19 residues. The CDR3 DNA follows: TGTGCCAGCAGTTTAAGGGGGACAGTAAATCTCTCTGGGGCCAACGTCCTGACTTTC. It yields the protein CASSLRGTVNLSGANVLTF.

This clone was seen just once. This chain uses TRBV28 with TRBJ2-1; 7 bases line up with TRBD2. CDR1 and CDR2 (germline): MDHEN, SYDVKM. V was pared by 1 base and J by 4 bases, with 7 bases of the junction left unmatched. The CDR3 consists of 16 residues. The CDR3 nucleotides are TGTGCCAGCAGTTTATCTCCTAGCGGATCTTACAATGAGCAGTTCTTC. It is translated as CASSLSPSGSYNEQFF.

The J gene is TRBJ2-5, the V gene TRBV28; perhaps TRBD1 as D (5 bases). Per the germline V gene, CDR1 is MDHEN and CDR2 is SYDVKM. The V end lost 5 bases, the J end lost 5 bases, and 12 bases lay between the germline ends. The CDR3 runs 13 residues. CDR3 amino acids: CASSTGLLETQYF. The CDR3 DNA follows: TGTGCCAGCAGTACAGGCTTATTGGAGACCCAGTACTTC. Full variable domain (missing parts from reference TRBV28 and TRBJ2-5): DVKVTQSSRYLVKRTGEKVFLECVQDMDHENMFWYRQDPGLGLRLIYFSYDVKMKEKGDIPEGYSVSREKKERFSLILESASTNQTSMYLCASSTGLLETQYFGPGTRLLVL.

V usage is TRBV5-1 and J usage is TRBJ1-4, with D possibly matching TRBD1 (5 bases). Trimming stripped 7 bases from V and 5 bases from J, with 15 bases between. This CDR3 region has 14 residues. From germline, CDR1 is SGHRS and CDR2 YFSETQ. The CDR3 nucleotides are TGCGCCAGCTCCGGAGGGGCTCTGAATGAAAAACTGTTTTTT. Translated: CASSGGALNEKLFF.

The chain has TRBV5-4 and TRBJ2-1; TRBD1 aligns across 10 bases. V trimming: 3 bases; J trimming: 7 bases; junction bases outside the gene matches: 7. Germline CDR1 SGHNT, CDR2 YYREEE (reference sequence). This CDR3 has 15 residues. In DNA form, the CDR3 reads TGTGCCAGCAGCTGGGGACAGGGGCGTCGAAATGAGCAGTTCTTC. Amino acid sequence: CASSWGQGRRNEQFF.

This rearrangement joins TRBV28 to TRBJ1-2; D possibly corresponds to TRBD1 (5 bases). The CDR3 is 15 residues long. Germline V gives CDR1 MDHEN, CDR2 SYDVKM. V was pared by 6 bases and J by 3 bases, with 17 bases between. The CDR3 protein is CASSTPASGHYGYTF. The CDR3 nucleotides read TGTGCCAGCAGCACCCCTGCTTCAGGGCACTATGGCTACACCTTC.

This sequence joins TRBV14 and TRBJ1-1; weak D call: TRBD1 (6 bases). The CDR3 has 16 amino acids. V lost 0 bases to trimming and J lost 5 bases, with 16 bases between them. The germline V gene has CDR1 SGHDN and CDR2 FVKESK. The CDR3 here is CASSQDQGLVWTEAFF. In DNA, the CDR3 is TGTGCCAGCAGCCAAGATCAGGGGCTGGTGTGGACTGAAGCTTTCTTT.

This chain joins TRBV30 and TRBJ1-1; maybe TRBD1 (6 bases). CDR1 is GTSNPN, CDR2 SVGIG, per germline (reference sequence). Trimming took 6 bases from V and 10 from J, leaving 15 bases between them. CDR3 length equals 11 residues. The DNA for the CDR3 is TGTGCCTGCCGGACAGAGGGAAGAGCTTTCTTT. Translation gives CACRTEGRAFF.

This sequence joins TRBV7-9 and TRBJ2-5; D is unclear. Trimming pared 2 bases from V and 5 bases from J, leaving 9 bases between. CDR3 size: 13 residues. Germline V lookup: CDR1 SEHNR, CDR2 FQNEAQ (reference sequence). The CDR3 loop is CASSLLRTETQYF. DNA for the CDR3: TGTGCCAGCAGCTTATTGAGAACGGAGACCCAGTACTTC.

The V call is TRBV11-2, the J call TRBJ2-2, with 8 bases lining up with TRBD2. Germline V gene data show CDR1 as SGHAT and CDR2 as FQNNGV. The CDR3 extends over 15 amino acids. V dropped 1 base and J dropped 6; count of bases not matched to a gene: 4. Here the CDR3 DNA reads TGTGCCAGCAGCTTAGTATTAGCGGGATCCGGGGAGCTGTTTTTT. This translates into CASSLVLAGSGELFF.

The V call is TRBV7-8, the J call TRBJ1-4, with 11 positions matching TRBD1. The trim removed 1 base at V and 7 bases at J, leaving 11 bases unmatched. Per germline, CDR1 SGHVS and CDR2 FQNEAQ. This CDR3 contains 18 residues. CDR3 sequence reads: CASSLVTPGTGGGEKLFF. For the CDR3, the DNA is TGTGCCAGCAGCTTAGTGACTCCTGGGACAGGGGGTGGTGAAAAACTGTTTTTT.

This clone was seen just once. The chain links TRBV6-1 to TRBJ2-5; D is perhaps TRBD2 (5 bases). V shed 0 bases and J shed 1 base, with 9 bases lying between them. CDR1 MNHNS and CDR2 SASEGT come from the germline V gene. The CDR3 is 15 amino acids. CDR3 sequence reads: CASSEAIAFQETQYF. DNA for the CDR3: TGTGCCAGCAGTGAAGCGATAGCGTTCCAAGAGACCCAGTACTTC.

The chain uses TRBV6-5 and TRBJ2-2; 7 positions match TRBD1. The CDR3 contains 14 residues. Germline V gives CDR1 MNHEY, CDR2 SVGAGI. The CDR3 DNA sequence: TGTGCAGAATCGGGACAGTTGAACACCGGGGAGCTGTTTTTT. This codes for CAESGQLNTGELFF.

V usage is TRBV10-1 and J usage is TRBJ1-5; TRBD1 aligns across 10 bases. The CDR3 length is 15 residues. Losses at the gene ends were 8 bases for V and 4 bases for J; bases not matched to a gene: 8. The V gene's germline CDR1 is WNHNN and CDR2 SYGVQD (reference sequence). The CDR3: CASPGTGEVNQPQHF. CDR3 DNA sequence: TGCGCCAGCCCCGGGACAGGGGAAGTTAATCAGCCCCAGCATTTT.

The rearrangement links TRBV9 to TRBJ1-1; 11 nucleotides align to TRBD1. V gave up 0 bases and J gave up 2 bases; unmatched junction bases: 3. The CDR3 has 16 amino acids. CDR1 and CDR2 (germline): SGDLS, YYNGEE. CDR3 DNA sequence: TGTGCCAGCAGCGTAGTAGGACAGGGGGCTAACACTGAAGCTTTCTTT. It translates to CASSVVGQGANTEAFF.

The V call is TRBV18, the J call TRBJ2-6; D might be TRBD1 (5 bases). This CDR3 spans 16 amino acids. The ends were cut back, 3 bases at V and 4 bases at J, with 13 bases in the middle. The germline V gene has CDR1 KGHSH and CDR2 LQKENI. CDR3: CASSPPPGYGANVLTF. Here the CDR3 DNA reads TGTGCCAGCTCACCTCCGCCAGGGTACGGGGCCAACGTCCTGACTTTC.

The gene calls are TRBV5-6 and TRBJ1-6; 7 bases align to TRBD1. V shed 4 bases and J 7 bases; nucleotides not matched to a gene: 8. The CDR3 is made up of 15 amino acids. Per the germline V gene, CDR1 is SGHDT and CDR2 is YYEEEE. Here the CDR3 DNA reads TGTGCCAGCAGCCTCAAGGACAGGTGGAATTCACCCCTCCACTTT. This translates into CASSLKDRWNSPLHF.

V and J are TRBV24-1 and TRBJ2-1; a possible D gene is TRBD1 (6 bases). The CDR3 is 16 amino acids. CDR1 is KGHDR, CDR2 SFDVKD, per germline. Trimming left V 3 bases short and J 7 bases short, with 18 bases between. CDR3 loop: CATSDPGHEGGNEQFF. The CDR3, as DNA: TGTGCCACCAGTGATCCGGGACACGAGGGTGGGAATGAGCAGTTCTTC.

V usage is TRBV30 and J usage is TRBJ1-3, with D possibly TRBD1 on 5 matching bases. The CDR3 has 14 amino acids. Germline CDR1 and CDR2: GTSNPN and SVGIG (reference sequence). Trimming took off 4 bases at V and 4 bases at J, with 14 bases between the two ends. In nucleotides, the CDR3 is TGTGCCTGGAAGCCAGGGCGGAAAGGAAACACCATATATTTT. Encoded protein: CAWKPGRKGNTIYF.

The chain carries TRBV30 and TRBJ1-1, with unresolved D. The CDR3 is made up of 14 amino acids. Deletions cut 2 bases from V and 3 bases from J, with 13 bases between. The germline CDR1 and CDR2 sequences are GTSNPN and SVGIG (reference sequence). CDR3 in amino acids: CAWSITGSYTEAFF. The CDR3 DNA reads as TGTGCCTGGAGTATTACCGGGAGTTACACTGAAGCTTTCTTT.

The V call is TRBV16, the J call TRBJ1-5; D is ambiguous. V lost 2 bases to trimming and J lost 5 bases, with 19 bases between them. This CDR3 has 17 residues. Germline CDR1 and CDR2: KGHSY and FQNENV. CDR3 region: CASSQTIRPGRDQPQHF. As DNA, the CDR3 is TGTGCCAGCAGCCAAACCATACGCCCGGGGAGGGATCAGCCCCAGCATTTT.

CDR3 sequence (DNA): TGTGCCATCAGTCCGGGACTAGCGGAGGGCCCCCAGGGCTACAATGAGCAGTTCTTC. Encoded protein: CAISPGLAEGPQGYNEQFF. V is TRBV10-3 and J is TRBJ2-1, with 11 bases fitting TRBD2. CDR3 length: 19 residues. V lost 5 bases to trimming and J lost 3 bases; unmatched junction nucleotides: 15. CDR1 ENHRY and CDR2 SYGVKD come from the germline V gene.

The chain links TRBV28 to TRBJ1-6; 7 bases agree with TRBD1. The CDR3 sequence is 16 residues long. V dropped 5 bases and J dropped 8; count of bases not matched to a gene: 12. The germline CDR1 and CDR2 sequences are MDHEN and SYDVKM. The CDR3 bases are TGTGCCAGCAGTCCCTCCCGACAGGGCAGTCATTCACCCCTCCACTTT. Protein: CASSPSRQGSHSPLHF.

The chain carries TRBV6-5 and TRBJ1-4, with 9 bases matching TRBD1. CDR3 length equals 14 residues. Germline V gene sequence: CDR1 MNHEY, CDR2 SVGAGI. The V segment lost 6 bases and the J segment 5 bases; nucleotides outside the gene matches: 4. For the CDR3, the DNA is TGTGCCAGCAGGAGGGACAGGGAGAATGAAAAACTGTTTTTT. Encoded protein: CASRRDRENEKLFF.

V is TRBV4-2 and J is TRBJ2-1; possible D gene TRBD2, 5 bases. Germline V gene sequence: CDR1 LGHNA, CDR2 YNFKEQ. V lost 3 bases, J lost 2 bases, and 14 bases lay in between. This CDR3 has 16 amino acids. For the CDR3, the DNA is TGTGCCAGCAGCCATCAGCTAAGCGGAACCTACAATGAGCAGTTCTTC. The encoded protein is CASSHQLSGTYNEQFF.

The gene calls are TRBV28 and TRBJ2-7; 8 bases are a match to TRBD1. V lost 7 bases to trimming and J lost 4 bases; unmatched junction nucleotides: 3. The length of the CDR3 is 12 residues. The germline gives CDR1 MDHEN, CDR2 SYDVKM. CDR3 coding DNA: TGTGCCAGCACCGGGGACAGGTACGAGCAGTACTTC. This sequence encodes CASTGDRYEQYF.

This sequence joins TRBV6-6 and TRBJ1-2; 8 bases are shared with TRBD1. The CDR3 has 13 amino acids. CDR1 and CDR2 from the germline V gene are MNHNY and SVGAGI (reference sequence). The trim removed 6 bases at V and 6 bases at J, leaving 6 bases unmatched. The DNA of the CDR3 is TGTGCCAGCAGCACGACAGGGGCGCATGGCTACACCTTC. Translated, it gives CASSTTGAHGYTF.

The chain joins TRBV19 to TRBJ1-3; D remains unclear. The length of the CDR3 is 14 residues. With 5 bases removed from V and 3 bases from J, the gap between germline ends came to 11 bases. Germline assignment: CDR1 LNHDA and CDR2 SQIVND (reference sequence). The CDR3 loop is CASSATRDGNTIYF. CDR3 bases: TGTGCCAGTAGTGCTACTCGAGATGGAAACACCATATATTTT. The full variable domain, in which reference TRBV19 and TRBJ1-3 provide the parts outside the CDR3, is DGGITQSPKYLFRKEGQNVTLSCEQNLNHDAMYWYRQDPGQGLRLIYYSQIVNDFQKGDIAEGYSVSREKKESFPLTVTSAQKNPTAFYLCASSATRDGNTIYFGEGSWLTVV.